Sequencing of this T cell receptor beta chain was carried out in a study of response to subunit inactivated influenza vaccine (dated by TCRdb to about 2018). In terms of the full investigation: To follow how T cells responded to a trivalent subunit inactivated influenza vaccine, the researchers relied on deep quantitative profiling of the T cell receptor repertoire.

The CDR3 covers 16 residues, taking in both the cysteine and the phenylalanine. Solely the CDR3 DNA is kept, with 48 bases framed from the first base. The germline V gene encodes CDR1 SQVTM and CDR2 ANQGSEA. V loses 1 base of germline sequence and J loses 0 bases, and the interval between the two ends is 15 bases. Notes on this clonotype: Its antigen is currently not known. Per-base qualities were not stored, and no clone one base away is much larger.

What the study reported, not specific to this receptor: The authors proposed that each seasonal influenza vaccination may bring in only a limited number of new T cells.

Library construction relied on RT-PCR. Data came from an Illumina HiSeq 2500. The raw public data were reprocessed by TCRdb itself: fastp quality trimming at Q25, MiXCR clonotype calling, in-frame beta chains only. Identical CDR3 protein sequences are pooled into one entry, listed with their most common genes and DNA. The sample table lists around 850,000 distinct CDR3 sequences, roughly 18% of them with a count of one. The ten top clones hold around 9.9% of the sample. The sequence derives from a man aged 50-60 years who received an inactivated influenza vaccine. Donor details come from another sample of the same person, matched by shared clones. Sequenced material: PBMCs from blood, taken about 5 days after vaccination. The sequence is built from TRBV29-1 and TRBJ1-1; the D region possibly corresponds to TRBD1 (6 bases align). The CDR3: CSVEGSTGTMNTEAFF. DNA sequence: TGCAGCGTTGAAGGGAGCACCGGGACAATGAACACTGAAGCTTTCTTT.